This TCR beta chain was sequenced for a study of type 1 and type 2 diabetes patients. Overall study context: T cells were magnetically sorted from PBMCs as CD4+ or CD8+ subsets.

Standard classification criteria confirmed type 1 or type 2 diabetes in all patients. Amplification started from genomic DNA. Multiplex PCR with 30 forward and 13 reverse primers amplified the TCR beta CDR3. TCRdb analysed the multiplex PCR reads with MiXCR anew, one entry per CDR3 protein. The top ten clones hold approximately 15% of a sample with under 300,000 distinct CDR3 sequences, 40% to 50% of them seen once. This CDR3 is built from 15 residues. V lost 4 bases, J lost 0 bases, and 10 bases lay in between. Germline V gives CDR1 MNHNS, CDR2 SASEGT. Regarding the study as a whole: Groups were not age- or gender-matched, which may bias interpretation.

There are a few counts of this clonotype. The antigen is unknown. Sequencing used peripheral blood mononuclear cells (PBMCs). J is TRBJ1-5 and V is TRBV6-1; possible D gene TRBD1, 5 bases. The sequence came from a man between 18 and 29 years old with type 2 diabetes. CDR3 amino acids: CASSVRTYSNQPQHF. The CDR3, as DNA: TGTGCCAGCAGTGTCCGGACATATAGCAATCAGCCCCAGCATTTT.